This TCR beta chain was sequenced during a study of OX40 agonist ivuxolimab in advanced cancers. The wider study: The dose-escalation cohort was approximately 84% male, with a mean age of 60 years, ranging about 20 to 85. Study-wide results and limits: The mean number of expanded clones was higher in CD8+ T cells than in CD4+.

The CDR3 is made up of 15 amino acids. Germline CDR1 and CDR2: KGHSH and LQKENI. J was trimmed by 6 bases and V by 5 bases; bases with no gene match: 9. Notes on this clone: The antigen is not known.

Method: immunoSEQ multiplex PCR; TCRdb's copy keeps in-frame clones and lacks some. The table includes fewer than 55,000 clones, about 89% detected once. The chain couples TRBV18 to TRBJ1-4, with 7 bases fitting TRBD1. This specimen was CD4+ or CD8+ T cells sorted from blood, taken in a trial of the OX40 agonist ivuxolimab. This TCR was recovered from an adult with an advanced solid tumor such as melanoma, head and neck, liver or kidney cancer. The CDR3 DNA reads TGTGCCAGCTCATCCCGGACAGGAGTTTATGAAAAACTGTTTTTT. Its translation: CASSSRTGVYEKLFF. Full variable domain (outside the CDR3, taken from reference TRBV18 and TRBJ1-4): NAGVMQNPRHLVRRRGQEARLRCSPMKGHSHVYWYRQLPEEGLKFMVYLQKENIIDESGMPKERFSAEFPKEGPSILRIQQVVRGDSAAYFCASSSRTGVYEKLFFGSGTQLSVL.